This TCR beta chain was obtained from a study of early T cells in non-severe SARS-CoV-2 infection. Study-wide results and caveats: Database matching using VDJdb favored anti-spike CD8 responses, with private and CD4 specificities left missing.

This clonotype was recorded at least ten times. The target antigen is unknown. Unique molecular identifiers were added to individual cDNA molecules. TCRdb passed the 5' RACE reads through MiXCR, listing each CDR3 protein once. Counted here are about 19,000 distinct CDR3 sequences, 4% to 5.5% occurring once; the ten biggest clones make up around 7.3%. Sequences were obtained from whole blood. This clonotype originated in an adult who was a healthcare worker with PCR-confirmed SARS-CoV-2 infection or an uninfected control (not recorded which).

The CDR3 here is CASSFAGGSDTQYF. CDR3 bases: TGTGCCAGCAGCTTCGCGGGGGGATCGGATACGCAGTATTTT. The chain joins TRBV11-2 to TRBJ2-3; 8 bases align to TRBD2. The V and J ends lost 3 bases and 6 bases, in that order; junction bases with no gene match: 5. The CDR3 covers 14 residues. Germline V gene data show CDR1 as SGHAT and CDR2 as FQNNGV.